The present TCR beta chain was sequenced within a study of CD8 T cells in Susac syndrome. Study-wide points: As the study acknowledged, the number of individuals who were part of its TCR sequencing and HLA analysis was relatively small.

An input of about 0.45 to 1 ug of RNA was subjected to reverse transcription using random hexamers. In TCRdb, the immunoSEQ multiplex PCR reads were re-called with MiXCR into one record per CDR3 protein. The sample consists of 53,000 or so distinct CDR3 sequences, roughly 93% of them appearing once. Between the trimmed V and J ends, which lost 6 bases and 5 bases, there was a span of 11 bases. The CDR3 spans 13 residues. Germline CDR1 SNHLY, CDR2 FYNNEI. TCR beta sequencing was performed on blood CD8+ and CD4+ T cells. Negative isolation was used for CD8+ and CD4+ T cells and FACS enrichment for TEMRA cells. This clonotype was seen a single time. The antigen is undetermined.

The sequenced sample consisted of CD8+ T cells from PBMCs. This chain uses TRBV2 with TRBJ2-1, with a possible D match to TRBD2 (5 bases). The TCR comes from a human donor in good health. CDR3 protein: CASSSTNDNEQFF. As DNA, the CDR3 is TGTGCCAGCAGCTCGACTAATGACAATGAGCAGTTCTTC.